The 19 T cell receptor beta chains below all came from one sample that was sequenced in a study of T cells expressing NK-cell markers. Following a re-call of the 5' RACE reads, TCRdb has one entry per CDR3 protein and lacks DNA. This sample's table has 350,000 to 400,000 distinct CDR3 sequences. The sample taken for sequencing was blood T cells: a sorted CD56 or NKG2C T cell subset, CD4+ or CD8+ T cells, or bulk PBMC T cells (not recorded which). Receptor source: a woman in her 50s in good health.

CDR3 residues: CASSGRDRVNQPQHF. The chain joins TRBV2 to TRBJ1-5; the TCRdb D gene call, TRBD1, has no DNA to confirm it. Germline V gives CDR1 SNHLY, CDR2 FYNNEI. This CDR3 is 15 amino acids long.

The rearrangement links TRBV20-1 to TRBJ2-1; TCRdb names TRBD1, which stays unverified in the absence of DNA. Germline CDR1 and CDR2: DFQATT and SNEGSKA (reference sequence). The CDR3 totals 16 residues. The CDR3 is CSASPRAGGLAWEQFF.

The V gene is TRBV29-1, the J gene TRBJ1-1; absent DNA, TCRdb's TRBD1 call cannot be checked. The CDR3 is 12 residues long. Per germline, CDR1 SQVTM and CDR2 ANQGSEA. Here the CDR3 reads CSVARDGHEAFF.

The V call is TRBV20-1, the J call TRBJ1-2. CDR1 DFQATT and CDR2 SNEGSKA come from the germline V gene (reference sequence). This CDR3 region has 12 residues. The CDR3 loop is CSAPRLWSGYTF.

V gene TRBV3-1 combines with J gene TRBJ2-5; TCRdb's D call, TRBD2, is unchecked because there is no DNA. Per the germline V gene, CDR1 is LGHDT and CDR2 is YNNKEL (reference sequence). The CDR3 is 15 amino acids. The CDR3 spells CASSPRGGGPQTQYF.

The chain joins TRBV12-3 or TRBV12-4 to TRBJ1-2; TCRdb lists TRBD1, though no DNA is available to test this call. This CDR3 region has 16 residues. The CDR3 protein is CASSFRSPGDNYGYTF.

V is TRBV23-1 and J is TRBJ1-5. TRBV23-1 is an ORF; its function is uncertain. The CDR3 has 14 amino acids. CDR3 in amino acids: CASSQSFRDQPQHF.

The rearrangement uses TRBV6-1 and TRBJ1-2. In germline, CDR1 is MNHNS, CDR2 SASEGT. The CDR3 extends over 14 amino acids. The chain's CDR3 is CASTAAGRNYGYTF.

The gene calls are TRBV6-1 and TRBJ2-2. The CDR3 runs 14 residues. Germline assignment: CDR1 MNHNS and CDR2 SASEGT. The CDR3 is CASSEGSLTGELFF.

J is TRBJ2-3 and V is TRBV20-1; TCRdb reports TRBD2, a call that lacks DNA to check it against. The CDR3 consists of 18 residues. Germline CDR1 DFQATT, CDR2 SNEGSKA (reference sequence). The CDR3 protein is CSARDWTSGREGPDTQYF.

This chain joins TRBV7-9 and TRBJ2-1; TCRdb names TRBD1, which stays unverified in the absence of DNA. This CDR3 is built from 15 residues. Germline V gene data show CDR1 as SEHNR and CDR2 as FQNEAQ (reference sequence). CDR3: CASSFGAGPRGEQFF.

V is TRBV5-1 and J is TRBJ2-7; TCRdb proposes TRBD1, but this gene call is untestable without DNA. The CDR3 is 15 amino acids. CDR1 and CDR2 (germline): SGHRS, YFSETQ. CDR3 sequence reads: CASSETGGNSYEQYF.

The chain links TRBV3-1 to TRBJ2-5. The CDR3 is made up of 12 amino acids. Germline V CDR1 and CDR2: LGHDT, YNNKEL (reference sequence). CDR3 protein: CASSQHAVGTYF.

This sequence joins TRBV28 and TRBJ2-7. CDR1 is MDHEN and CDR2 is SYDVKM in the germline V gene. This CDR3 spans 14 amino acids. The CDR3 spells CASTRGESSYEQYF.

This CDR3 reads CASRGTGELETQYF. The rearrangement joins TRBV6-5 to TRBJ2-5; checking the TCRdb D call of TRBD1 is not possible without DNA. CDR3 length: 14 amino acids. The germline V gene encodes CDR1 MNHEY and CDR2 SVGAGI.

The rearrangement joins TRBV7-9 to TRBJ1-1; TCRdb's D gene call, TRBD1, goes unchecked for lack of DNA. Germline V gene data show CDR1 as SEHNR and CDR2 as FQNEAQ (reference sequence). CDR3 length equals 13 residues. The CDR3: CASSLGRQGEAFF. Full variable domain (missing parts from reference TRBV7-9 and TRBJ1-1): DTGVSQNPRHKITKRGQNVTFRCDPISEHNRLYWYRQTLGQGPEFLTYFQNEAQLEKSRLLSDRFSAERPKGSFSTLEIQRTEQGDSAMYLCASSLGRQGEAFFGQGTRLTVV.

V and J are TRBV14 and TRBJ2-4; TCRdb lists TRBD1, though no DNA is available to test this call. This CDR3 is built from 17 residues. Germline CDR1 and CDR2: SGHDN and FVKESK. CDR3: CARPGRDRPLAKNIQYF.

The V and J genes are TRBV7-7 and TRBJ2-3; the TCRdb call, TRBD1, lacks DNA for checking. CDR1 is SSHAT, CDR2 FNYEAQ, per germline (reference sequence). The CDR3 is 17 residues long. CDR3: CASSLFLMRQGADTQYF.

The chain combines TRBV12-3 or TRBV12-4 with TRBJ1-5; lacking DNA, the TRBD1 call made by TCRdb goes unchecked. The CDR3 has 13 amino acids. The CDR3 here is CASRDRALGPQHF.